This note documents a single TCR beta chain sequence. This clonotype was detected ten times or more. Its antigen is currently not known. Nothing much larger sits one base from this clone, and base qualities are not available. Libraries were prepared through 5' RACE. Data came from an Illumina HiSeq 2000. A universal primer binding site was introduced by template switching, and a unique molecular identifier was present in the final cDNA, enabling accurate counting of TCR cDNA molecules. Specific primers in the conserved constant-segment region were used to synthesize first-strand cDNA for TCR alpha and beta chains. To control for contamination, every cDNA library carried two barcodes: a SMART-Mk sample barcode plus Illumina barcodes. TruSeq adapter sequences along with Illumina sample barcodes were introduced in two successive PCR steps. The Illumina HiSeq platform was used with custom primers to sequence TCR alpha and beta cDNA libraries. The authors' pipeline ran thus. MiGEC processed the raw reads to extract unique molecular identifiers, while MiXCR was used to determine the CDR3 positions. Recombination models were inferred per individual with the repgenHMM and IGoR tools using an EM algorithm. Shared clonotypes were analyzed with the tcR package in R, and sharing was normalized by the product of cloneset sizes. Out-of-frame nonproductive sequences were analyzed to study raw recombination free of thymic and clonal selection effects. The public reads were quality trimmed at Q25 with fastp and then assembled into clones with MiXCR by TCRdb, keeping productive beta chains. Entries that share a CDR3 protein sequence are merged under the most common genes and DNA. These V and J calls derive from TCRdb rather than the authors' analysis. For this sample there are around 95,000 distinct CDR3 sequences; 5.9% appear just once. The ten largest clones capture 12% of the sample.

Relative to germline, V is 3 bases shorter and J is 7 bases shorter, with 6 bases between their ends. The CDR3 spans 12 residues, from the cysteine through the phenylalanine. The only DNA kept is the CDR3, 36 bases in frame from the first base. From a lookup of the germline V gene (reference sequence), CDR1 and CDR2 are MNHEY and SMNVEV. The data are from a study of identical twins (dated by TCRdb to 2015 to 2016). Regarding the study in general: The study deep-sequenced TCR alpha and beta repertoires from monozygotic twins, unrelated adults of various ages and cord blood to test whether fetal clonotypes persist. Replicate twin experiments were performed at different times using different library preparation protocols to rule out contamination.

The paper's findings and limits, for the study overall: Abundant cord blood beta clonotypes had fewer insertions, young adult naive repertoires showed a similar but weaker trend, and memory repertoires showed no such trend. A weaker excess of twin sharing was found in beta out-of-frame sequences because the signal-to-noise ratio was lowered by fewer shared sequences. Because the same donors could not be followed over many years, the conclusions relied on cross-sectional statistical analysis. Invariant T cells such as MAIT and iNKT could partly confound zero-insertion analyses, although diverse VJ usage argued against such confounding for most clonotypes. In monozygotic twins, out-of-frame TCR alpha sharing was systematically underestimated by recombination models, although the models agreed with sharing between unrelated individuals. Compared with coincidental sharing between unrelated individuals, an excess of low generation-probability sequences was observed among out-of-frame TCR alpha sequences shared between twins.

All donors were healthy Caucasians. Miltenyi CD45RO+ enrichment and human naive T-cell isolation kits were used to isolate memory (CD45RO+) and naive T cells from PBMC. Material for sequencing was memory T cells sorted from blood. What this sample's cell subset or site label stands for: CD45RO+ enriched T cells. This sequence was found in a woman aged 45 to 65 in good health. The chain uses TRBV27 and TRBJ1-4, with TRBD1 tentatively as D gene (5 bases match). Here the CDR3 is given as CASSFGGEKLFF. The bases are TGTGCCAGCAGTTTCGGGGGTGAAAAACTGTTTTTT.